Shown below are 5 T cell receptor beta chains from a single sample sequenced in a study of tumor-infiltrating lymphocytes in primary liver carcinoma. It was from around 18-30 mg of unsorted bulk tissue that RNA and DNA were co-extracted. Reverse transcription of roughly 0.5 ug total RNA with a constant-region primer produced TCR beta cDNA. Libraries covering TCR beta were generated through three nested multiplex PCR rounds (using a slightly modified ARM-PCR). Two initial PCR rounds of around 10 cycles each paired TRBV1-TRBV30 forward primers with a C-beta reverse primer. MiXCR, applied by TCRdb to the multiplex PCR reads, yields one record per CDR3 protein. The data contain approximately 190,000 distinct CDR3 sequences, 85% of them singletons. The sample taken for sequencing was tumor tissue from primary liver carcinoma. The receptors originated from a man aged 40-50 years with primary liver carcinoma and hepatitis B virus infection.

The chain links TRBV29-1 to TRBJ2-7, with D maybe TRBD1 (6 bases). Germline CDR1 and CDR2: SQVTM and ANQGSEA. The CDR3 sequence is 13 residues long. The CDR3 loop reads CSVWGLSTYEQYF. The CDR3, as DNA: TGCAGTGTCTGGGGGCTATCGACCTACGAGCAGTACTTC.

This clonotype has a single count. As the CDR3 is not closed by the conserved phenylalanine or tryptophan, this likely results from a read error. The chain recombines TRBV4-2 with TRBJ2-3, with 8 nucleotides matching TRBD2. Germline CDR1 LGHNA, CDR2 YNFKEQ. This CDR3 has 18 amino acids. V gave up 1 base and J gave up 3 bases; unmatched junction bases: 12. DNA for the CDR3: TGTGCCAGCAGCCAAGTTGAGGGTGGTAGCGGGGAGACAGATACGCAGTATTAT. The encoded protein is CASSQVEGGSGETDTQYY.

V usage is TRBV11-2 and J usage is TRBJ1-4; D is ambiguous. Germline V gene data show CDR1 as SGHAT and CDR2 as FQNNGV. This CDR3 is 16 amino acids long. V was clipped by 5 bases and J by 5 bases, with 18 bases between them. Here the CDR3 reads CASSKTSGGTNEKLFF. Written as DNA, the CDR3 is TGTGCCAGCAGCAAGACTTCAGGAGGAACAAATGAAAAACTGTTTTTT. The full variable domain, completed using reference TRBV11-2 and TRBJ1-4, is EAGVAQSPRYKIIEKRQSVAFWCNPISGHATLYWYQQILGQGPKLLIQFQNNGVVDDSQLPKDRFSAERLKGVDSTLKIQPAKLEDSAVYLCASSKTSGGTNEKLFFGSGTQLSVL.

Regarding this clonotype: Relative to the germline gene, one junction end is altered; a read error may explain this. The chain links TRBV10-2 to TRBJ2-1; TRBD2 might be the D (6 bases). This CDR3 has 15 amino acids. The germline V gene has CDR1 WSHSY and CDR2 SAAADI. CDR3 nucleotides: TGCGGCAGCAGTGAATCCCGGACTACTTACAATGAGCAGTTCTTC. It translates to CGSSESRTTYNEQFF.

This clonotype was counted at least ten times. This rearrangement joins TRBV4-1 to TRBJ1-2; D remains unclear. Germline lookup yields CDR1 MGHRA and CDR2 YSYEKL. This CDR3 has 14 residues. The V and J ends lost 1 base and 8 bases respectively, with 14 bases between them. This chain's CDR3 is CASSQVDPIGGYTF. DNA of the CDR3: TGCGCCAGCAGCCAAGTCGACCCTATAGGGGGCTACACCTTC.